Listed below are T cell receptor beta chains from one sample, sequenced in a study of shared clonotypes between healthy human individuals. The protocol was immunoSEQ multiplex PCR, while the TCRdb copy is restricted to in-frame clones and leaves out a portion. The sample comprises roughly 450,000 clones, 79% of which are singletons, and around 13% rests with the top ten. Source material: PBMCs. The receptors were gathered from a woman between 40 and 55 years old in good health. Some clones in this sample may be carry-over from other donors' samples. The conserved cysteine and the conserved F or W are not part of the CDR3 here. Fields, in order: V gene, D gene, CDR3 protein. The D gene is left open where the match is weak.

v_gene: TRBV5-1
d_gene: TRBD2
CDR3aa: ASSLRTSGTNNEQF

v_gene: TRBV6-1
d_gene: .
CDR3aa: ASSKGETQY

v_gene: TRBV19
d_gene: .
CDR3aa: ASSIGVGETQY

v_gene: TRBV5-4
d_gene: .
CDR3aa: ASSQVTGTRQGEQY

v_gene: TRBV5-6
d_gene: TRBD2
CDR3aa: ASSGTSGSTDTQY

v_gene: TRBV2
d_gene: TRBD2
CDR3aa: ASSILAGGARAYEQF

v_gene: TRBV28
d_gene: TRBD2
CDR3aa: ASDSGSYNEQF

v_gene: TRBV27
d_gene: TRBD2
CDR3aa: ASAWGLVSEQY

v_gene: TRBV4-2
d_gene: .
CDR3aa: ASSQENSASYNEQF

v_gene: TRBV20-1
d_gene: .
CDR3aa: SVPEGPEQY

v_gene: TRBV30
d_gene: TRBD1
CDR3aa: AWIVTGQVVAKNIQY

v_gene: TRBV30
d_gene: .
CDR3aa: AWIPTNTGELF

v_gene: TRBV30
d_gene: .
CDR3aa: AWSVGGLSYEQY

v_gene: TRBV5-1
d_gene: .
CDR3aa: ASSLWRGDEKLF

v_gene: TRBV6-1
d_gene: .
CDR3aa: ASSEGVQTRNQPQH

v_gene: TRBV5-1
d_gene: .
CDR3aa: ASSEWRTYNEQF

v_gene: TRBV19
d_gene: .
CDR3aa: ASSSLAGSYNEQF

v_gene: TRBV7-2
d_gene: .
CDR3aa: ASSLGVGRLGYT

v_gene: TRBV5-1
d_gene: TRBD1
CDR3aa: ASSSGQPSSEQF

v_gene: TRBV5-1
d_gene: .
CDR3aa: ASSFTGAGASGEQY

v_gene: TRBV27
d_gene: TRBD1
CDR3aa: ASSPLGQGGFGVETQY

v_gene: TRBV5-1
d_gene: TRBD2
CDR3aa: ASSTTSGNTYNEQF

v_gene: TRBV9
d_gene: .
CDR3aa: ASSPRDFVTGELF

v_gene: TRBV4-3
d_gene: TRBD2
CDR3aa: ASSPTSGRKDGELF

v_gene: TRBV6-6
d_gene: TRBD2
CDR3aa: ASSYAGVTTDTQY

v_gene: TRBV10-3
d_gene: .
CDR3aa: AISGGTGLGEQY